One sample yielded the 17 T cell receptor beta chains listed below, sequenced in a study of siplizumab effects on memory and regulatory T cells. Measured with immunoSEQ multiplex PCR; TCRdb has only the in-frame clones, and not every one. The table lists 100,000 or so clones, around 94% of them singletons, with under 0.65% in the top ten. Sequencing was done on a sample of Tregs sorted from blood. These receptors were taken from a human donor in good health.

V and J are TRBV2 and TRBJ1-5; 9 bases match TRBD1. The length of the CDR3 is 14 residues. V shed 2 bases and J 6 bases; nucleotides not matched to a gene: 2. Per the germline V gene, CDR1 is SNHLY and CDR2 is FYNNEI. The CDR3 region has the DNA TGTGCCAGCAGTGAAAGGACAGGGGCTCAGCCCCAGCATTTT. Translated: CASSERTGAQPQHF.

The V and J genes are TRBV7-9 and TRBJ2-5, with D perhaps matching TRBD1 (6 bases). Germline V lookup: CDR1 SEHNR, CDR2 FQNEAQ (reference sequence). The CDR3 length is 16 residues. V was shortened by 0 bases and J by 1 base, with 12 bases between the two germline ends. Here the CDR3 reads CASSLATTGFQETQYF. The CDR3 DNA reads as TGTGCCAGCAGCTTAGCGACAACAGGGTTCCAAGAGACCCAGTACTTC.

J is TRBJ1-2 and V is TRBV6-5, with TRBD1 matching 7 bases. The CDR3 length is 15 residues. Trimming took 6 bases from V and 8 from J; bases not matched to a gene: 15. CDR1 is MNHEY and CDR2 is SVGAGI in the germline V gene. The CDR3 coding sequence is TGTGCCAGCAGGGACGATAACAGGGGCGGTCACGGCTACACCTTC. Amino acid sequence: CASRDDNRGGHGYTF.

This clone was seen only once. The chain employs TRBV15 and TRBJ1-2; tentative D call: TRBD1 (5 bases). Per the germline V gene, CDR1 is LNHNV and CDR2 is YYDKDF (reference sequence). This CDR3 region has 14 residues. Trimming pared 0 bases from V and 4 bases from J, leaving 9 bases between. CDR3 loop: CATSREQVLYGYTF. CDR3 bases: TGTGCCACCAGCAGAGAACAGGTACTCTATGGCTACACCTTC.

The CDR3 loop is CASSFFLWGNTEAFF. CDR3 coding DNA: TGTGCCAGCAGCTTTTTCTTGTGGGGGAACACTGAAGCTTTCTTT. This sequence joins TRBV7-9 and TRBJ1-1; no definite D call. The CDR3 covers 15 residues. With 3 bases removed from V and 1 base from J, the gap between germline ends came to 12 bases. CDR1 is SEHNR, CDR2 FQNEAQ, per germline (reference sequence).

This clone occurred a few times. The chain links TRBV2 to TRBJ2-7; D gene ambiguous. CDR3 size: 11 residues. Trimming removed 8 bases at V and 2 bases at J, with 7 bases between. Germline CDR1 and CDR2: SNHLY and FYNNEI. DNA of the CDR3: TGTGCCAGCCATAAAACCTACGAGCAGTACTTC. Its protein product is CASHKTYEQYF. Full variable domain (rest looked up from reference TRBV2 and TRBJ2-7): EPEVTQTPSHQVTQMGQEVILRCVPISNHLYFYWYRQILGQKVEFLVSFYNNEISEKSEIFDDQFSVERPDGSNFTLKIRSTKLEDSAMYFCASHKTYEQYFGPGTRLTVT.

The V gene is TRBV5-1, the J gene TRBJ2-3; no definite D call. V lost 6 bases and J 1 base, leaving 18 bases between the germline ends. Germline-derived CDR1 and CDR2 are SGHRS and YFSETQ. The CDR3 is 16 residues long. CDR3 loop: CASNKVGPIGTDTQYF. Here the CDR3 DNA reads TGCGCCAGCAACAAGGTGGGCCCGATCGGCACAGATACGCAGTATTTT.

The rearrangement links TRBV28 to TRBJ1-5; 8 bases fit TRBD1. This CDR3 has 17 amino acids. The V gene's germline CDR1 is MDHEN and CDR2 SYDVKM. V lost 2 bases to trimming and J lost 1 base; unmatched junction nucleotides: 7. CDR3 protein: CASSLGRGPWSNQPQHF. The CDR3 DNA reads TGTGCCAGCAGTTTAGGCAGGGGGCCGTGGAGCAATCAGCCCCAGCATTTT.

The chain uses TRBV19 and TRBJ1-4; 9 positions match TRBD1. The V gene end was trimmed by 5 bases and the J gene end by 7 bases; junction bases not matched to a gene: 8. CDR1 LNHDA and CDR2 SQIVND come from the germline V gene (reference sequence). This CDR3 is built from 15 residues. As DNA, the CDR3 is TGTGCCAGTAGTCCGATGACAGGGGGGGGTGAAAAACTGTTTTTT. It specifies CASSPMTGGGEKLFF.

V gene TRBV19 combines with J gene TRBJ1-2; D perhaps matches TRBD1 (5 bases). Germline assignment: CDR1 LNHDA and CDR2 SQIVND (reference sequence). The CDR3 contains 12 residues. The germline V and J ends were trimmed by 7 bases and 8 bases, with 14 bases remaining between them. CDR3 residues: CASTGFGRGYTF. The DNA for the CDR3 is TGTGCCAGTACAGGGTTCGGTCGCGGCTACACCTTC.

The gene calls are TRBV15 and TRBJ2-3, with TRBD2 matching 7 bases. V dropped 0 bases and J dropped 1; count of bases not matched to a gene: 7. The CDR3 extends over 17 amino acids. The germline V gene encodes CDR1 LNHNV and CDR2 YYDKDF (reference sequence). CDR3 in amino acids: CATSRDQVGGGTDTQYF. The CDR3 DNA reads TGTGCCACCAGCAGAGATCAGGTGGGAGGGGGCACAGATACGCAGTATTTT.

The chain has TRBV10-3 and TRBJ2-5; TRBD2 might be the D (6 bases). Trimming stripped 8 bases from V and 4 bases from J, with 11 bases between. The CDR3 loop spans 12 amino acids. Germline-derived CDR1 and CDR2 are ENHRY and SYGVKD. As DNA, the CDR3 is TGTGCCATCCGCGGGGTTGCAGAGACCCAGTACTTC. Its translation: CAIRGVAETQYF.

The V gene is TRBV21-1, the J gene TRBJ2-7; no DNA check was done on the table's D call, TRBD2. TRBV21-1 is designated a pseudogene. This CDR3 contains 24 residues. The CDR3 sequence is CASSKAQIFVGDGLHYPPYYEQYF. The CDR3 nucleotides are TGTGCCAGCAGCAAAGCCCAGATATTCGTCGGAGACGGCCTTCACTACCCACCCTACTACGAGCAGTACTTC.

The CDR3 nucleotides read TGTGCCAGTAGTAGCCCCCGGGAGGGACGCCTCACAGATACGCAGTATTTT. Translation gives CASSSPREGRLTDTQYF. The V and J genes are TRBV19 and TRBJ2-3; 8 bases fit TRBD2. V lost 4 bases, J lost 2 bases, and 11 bases stayed unmatched. The CDR3 is made up of 17 amino acids. Looked up from germline, CDR1 is LNHDA and CDR2 is SQIVND (reference sequence).

The rearrangement uses TRBV5-4 and TRBJ2-5; TRBD2 agrees at 11 bases. The J call may not be correct, given that the DNA end is closer to TRBJ2-7. Germline CDR1 SGHNT, CDR2 YYREEE (reference sequence). The CDR3 extends over 16 amino acids. The CDR3 DNA follows: TGTGCCAGCAGCTCCTCAAGACTAGCGGGAAGGTACGAGCAGTACTTC. Protein product: CASSSSRLAGRYEQYF.

This clone was recorded once. The chain is built from TRBV19 and TRBJ1-5; perhaps TRBD1 as D (5 bases). CDR1 and CDR2 from the germline V gene are LNHDA and SQIVND (reference sequence). The CDR3 has 16 residues. V was cut by 10 bases and J by 2 bases, with 21 bases left in between. The CDR3 nucleotides are TGTGCCACCTCCTCCGGGGCAGGGCGAGGCAATCAGCCCCAGCATTTT. It encodes CATSSGAGRGNQPQHF. Full variable domain (remainder filled in from reference TRBV19 and TRBJ1-5): DGGITQSPKYLFRKEGQNVTLSCEQNLNHDAMYWYRQDPGQGLRLIYYSQIVNDFQKGDIAEGYSVSREKKESFPLTVTSAQKNPTAFYLCATSSGAGRGNQPQHFGDGTRLSIL.

This chain links TRBV29-1 with TRBJ2-3; no firm D call. The CDR3 extends over 11 amino acids. V was clipped by 6 bases and J by 4 bases, with 8 bases between them. CDR1 is SQVTM, CDR2 ANQGSEA, per germline. The CDR3 here is CSVQNADTQYF. The CDR3 bases are TGCAGCGTCCAGAACGCAGATACGCAGTATTTT.